The T cell receptor (beta chain) described here comes from a study of T-cell reconstitution after alpha-beta-depleted transplantation in children. This clonotype was observed at least ten times. Its antigen remains unidentified. The CDR3 consists of 12 residues. The V gene lost 5 bases and the J gene lost 8 bases, with 10 bases spanning the gap. Overall study results and limits: As was reported, about two months after transplant, alpha-beta T cells came from several hundred expanded graft clones. The authors attributed T-cell counts and diversity one year after transplant mostly to newly produced T cells. Some patients owed their high day-60 TCRbeta diversity to surviving recipient T cells and thymic progenitors.

Using unique molecular identifiers, the investigators prepared the TCRbeta library. MiXCR, run by TCRdb on the PCR reads, gives a single entry per CDR3 protein. The data show 330,000 or so distinct CDR3 sequences, less than 9.5% seen once. This clonotype was sampled from a female patient between 2 and 15 years old who had a stem cell transplant for Fanconi anemia, so the T cells may come from the graft donor. The sample in question was peripheral blood, obtained 360 days after TCRalphabeta/CD19-depleted stem cell transplant. The chain employs TRBV12-3 or TRBV12-4 and TRBJ2-1; D possibly corresponds to TRBD2 (5 bases). CDR3 in amino acids: CASSGLQYEQFF. The CDR3 region has the DNA TGTGCCAGCAGTGGACTGCAGTATGAGCAGTTCTTC.